This T cell receptor (beta chain) was sequenced during a study of T cell repertoires in cytomegalovirus infection. Study as a whole: Public TCR beta signatures indicated both CMV infection and matching HLA type.

The CDR3 runs to 17 residues. With V trimmed by 3 bases and J by 1 base, 6 bases remained unmatched. The V gene's germline CDR1 is DFQATT and CDR2 SNEGSKA (reference sequence). Notes on the study in general: There were HLA-C-restricted CMV-specific TCR beta clonotypes dominating the ex vivo response. Cumulated frequencies of public TCR beta families served to identify carriers of CMV plus the relevant HLA.

Concerning this clonotype itself: What it recognizes is unknown.

Each CDR3 protein is one row after TCRdb ran MiXCR on the reads. The sample holds around 250,000 distinct CDR3 sequences, around 15% seen once. The clonotype was recovered from a human donor in good health (CMV status not recorded). Some clones in this sample may be carry-over from other donors' samples. The sample was CD8+ T cells from PBMCs. V is TRBV20-1 and J is TRBJ2-7; the match to TRBD2 covers 16 bases. The CDR3 here is CSARGLAGGPESYEQYF. Written as DNA, the CDR3 is TGCAGTGCTAGGGGACTAGCGGGGGGGCCCGAGTCCTACGAGCAGTACTTC.